Listed below are T cell receptor beta chains from one sample, sequenced in a study of T-cell memory formation after mild COVID-19. TCRdb processed the 5' RACE reads anew with MiXCR; each CDR3 protein has one entry. The sample lists approximately 290,000 distinct CDR3 sequences, 7% to 10% occurring once. The sequencing sample was made of PBMCs or a T cell subset sorted from them (not recorded which). Every receptor here comes from a man aged 18-30 years who had mild COVID-19 (a few samples of this study predate the infection). Cell type and time point are not known. Each CDR3 is given with its conserved first and last residue. A D gene is named only where the DNA matches it firmly. Not all rows give a size; the values are once, few, many and, for expanded clones, a class.

many,TRBV12-3/TRBV12-4,TRBJ2-3,TRBD2,CALAASTDTQYF,TGTGCCCTAGCGGCTAGCACAGATACGCAGTATTTT
-,TRBV24-1,TRBJ1-1,TRBD1,CATSEEGQGAEAFF,TGTGCCACCAGTGAAGAAGGGCAGGGGGCTGAAGCTTTCTTT
-,TRBV12-3/TRBV12-4,TRBJ1-1,-,CASSSRTAMNTEAFF,TGTGCCAGCAGTTCCCGGACCGCAATGAACACTGAAGCTTTCTTT
few,TRBV6-1,TRBJ2-7,TRBD1,CGLSRDRTYYEQYF,TGTGGTCTTAGCCGGGACAGGACTTACTACGAGCAGTACTTC
many,TRBV20-1,TRBJ2-3,TRBD1,CSASTPGQGTDTQYF,TGCAGTGCTTCCACACCGGGACAGGGGACAGATACGCAGTATTTT
-,TRBV5-1,TRBJ2-1,TRBD2,CASSPSGTSGGFGDNEQFF,TGCGCCAGCAGCCCCTCCGGGACTAGCGGGGGGTTCGGGGACAATGAGCAGTTCTTC
few,TRBV6-6,TRBJ1-3,-,CASSYSPTLVASGNTIYF,TGTGCCAGCAGTTACTCCCCTACACTAGTCGCCTCTGGAAACACCATATATTTT
-,TRBV5-1,TRBJ1-1,TRBD1,CASSLDPQGALNTEAFF,TGCGCCAGCAGCTTAGACCCACAGGGGGCCCTGAACACTGAAGCTTTCTTT
-,TRBV7-2,TRBJ1-1,-,CASSSPMNTEAFF,TGTGCCAGCAGCTCACCAATGAACACTGAAGCTTTCTTT
-,TRBV7-2,TRBJ1-4,TRBD1,CASSLTSPGTGGDEKLFF,TGTGCCAGCAGCTTAACCTCCCCCGGGACAGGGGGCGATGAAAAACTGTTTTTT
many,TRBV5-1,TRBJ2-3,-,CASSGGAGDTQYF,TGCGCCAGCAGCGGGGGGGCCGGAGATACGCAGTATTTT
-,TRBV5-6,TRBJ2-7,TRBD1,CASSFGRGHEQYF,TGTGCCAGCAGCTTTGGCAGGGGGCACGAGCAGTACTTC
-,TRBV7-2,TRBJ2-5,TRBD1,CASSYGGTGYAGTQYF,TGTGCCAGCAGCTATGGGGGGACAGGCTATGCGGGGACCCAGTACTTC
few,TRBV9,TRBJ1-2,TRBD1,CASSVEGRGLGYGYTF,TGTGCCAGCAGCGTAGAGGGCAGGGGGCTTGGCTATGGCTACACCTTC
-,TRBV5-1,TRBJ2-7,TRBD1,CASRGQGESVEQYF,TGCGCCAGCAGAGGACAGGGGGAATCAGTCGAGCAGTACTTC
-,TRBV5-5,TRBJ1-1,TRBD1,CASSFWTGGEAEAFF,TGTGCCAGCAGCTTCTGGACAGGGGGCGAGGCTGAAGCTTTCTTT
few,TRBV29-1,TRBJ2-3,-,CSVGPGADTQYF,TGCAGCGTTGGTCCTGGCGCAGATACGCAGTATTTT
-,TRBV30,TRBJ1-3,-,CAWSVRRSSGNTIYF,TGTGCCTGGAGTGTACGGAGGAGCTCTGGAAACACCATATATTTT
-,TRBV7-2,TRBJ1-4,-,CASSLTPAGLARNEKLFF,TGTGCCAGCAGCTTAACCCCGGCAGGGCTCGCACGGAATGAAAAACTGTTTTTT
few,TRBV6-2/TRBV6-3,TRBJ2-1,TRBD1,CASSYSTGTGSYNEQFF,TGTGCCAGCAGTTACTCCACCGGGACAGGTTCCTACAATGAGCAGTTCTTC
few,TRBV6-2/TRBV6-3,TRBJ2-1,-,CASSPHDPLNNEQFF,TGTGCCAGCAGCCCCCATGATCCACTAAACAATGAGCAGTTCTTC